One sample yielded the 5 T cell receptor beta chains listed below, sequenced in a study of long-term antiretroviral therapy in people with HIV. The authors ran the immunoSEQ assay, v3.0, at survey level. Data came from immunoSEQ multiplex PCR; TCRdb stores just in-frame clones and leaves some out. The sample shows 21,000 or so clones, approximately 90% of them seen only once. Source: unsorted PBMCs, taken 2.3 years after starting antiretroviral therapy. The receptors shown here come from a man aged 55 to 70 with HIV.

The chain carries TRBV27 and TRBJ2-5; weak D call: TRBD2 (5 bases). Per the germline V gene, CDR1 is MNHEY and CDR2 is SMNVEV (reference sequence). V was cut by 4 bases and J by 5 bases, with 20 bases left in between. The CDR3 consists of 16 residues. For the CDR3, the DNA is TGTGCCAGCAGTTCCCGGTCGGGAACCTATGTGGAGACCCAGTACTTC. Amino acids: CASSSRSGTYVETQYF.

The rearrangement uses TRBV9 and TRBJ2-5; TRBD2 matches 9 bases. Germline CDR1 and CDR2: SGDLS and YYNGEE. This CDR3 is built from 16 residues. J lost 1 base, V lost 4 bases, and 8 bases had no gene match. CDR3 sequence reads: CASSPLAGVAQETQYF. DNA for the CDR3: TGTGCCAGCAGCCCTTTAGCGGGAGTGGCCCAAGAGACCCAGTACTTC.

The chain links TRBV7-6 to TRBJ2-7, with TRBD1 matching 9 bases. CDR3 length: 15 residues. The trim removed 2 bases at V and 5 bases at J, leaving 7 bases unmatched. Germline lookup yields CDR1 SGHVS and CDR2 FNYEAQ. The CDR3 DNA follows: TGTGCCAGCAGCTTATCTCATAGGACAGGGGACGAGCAGTACTTC. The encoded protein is CASSLSHRTGDEQYF.

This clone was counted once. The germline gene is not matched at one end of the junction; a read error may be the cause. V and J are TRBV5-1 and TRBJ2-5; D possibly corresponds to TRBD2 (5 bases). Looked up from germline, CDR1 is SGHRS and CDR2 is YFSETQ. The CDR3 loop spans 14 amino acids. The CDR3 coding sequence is TGCGCCAGCAGCCTTCAGCGGCGAGAAGAGGCCCAGTACTTC. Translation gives CASSLQRREEAQYF. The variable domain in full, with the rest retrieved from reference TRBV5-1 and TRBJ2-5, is KAGVTQTPRYLIKTRGQQVTLSCSPISGHRSVSWYQQTPGQGLQFLFEYFSETQRNKGNFPGRFSGRQFSNSRSEMNVSTLELGDSALYLCASSLQRREEAQYFGPGTRLLVL.

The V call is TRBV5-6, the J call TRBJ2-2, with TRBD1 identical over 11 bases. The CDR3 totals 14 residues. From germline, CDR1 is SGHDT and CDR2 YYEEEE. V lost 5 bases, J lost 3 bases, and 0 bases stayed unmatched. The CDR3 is CASRGQGDTGELFF. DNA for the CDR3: TGTGCCAGCAGGGGACAGGGGGACACCGGGGAGCTGTTTTTT. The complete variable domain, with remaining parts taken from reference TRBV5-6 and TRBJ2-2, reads DAGVTQSPTHLIKTRGQQVTLRCSPKSGHDTVSWYQQALGQGPQFIFQYYEEEERQRGNFPDRFSGHQFPNYSSELNVNALLLGDSALYLCASRGQGDTGELFFGEGSRLTVL.